Below, one TCR beta chain is given with its context. Antigen: not known. This record comes from a study of T cells after posttransplantation cyclophosphamide. Study results and limitations: After PTCy, TRB diversity resembled that of CNI/methotrexate controls.

Measured with immunoSEQ multiplex PCR; TCRdb has only the in-frame clones, and not every one. This sample has some 39,000 clones and no singletons, with 1% to 1.5% in the ten largest. Peripheral blood was collected from the related graft donor on the marrow donation day. Germline V lookup: CDR1 LGHNA, CDR2 YNFKEQ. The CDR3 sequence is 17 residues long. V was cut by 1 base and J by 4 bases, with 18 bases left in between. The sequence came from a girl under 18 in good health, CMV-negative, and a related stem cell transplant donor. Sequencing was performed on PBMCs. This chain connects TRBV4-2 to TRBJ2-3; D is undetermined. This CDR3 is CASSQVIGTTRADTQYF. The CDR3 DNA is TGTGCCAGCAGCCAAGTTATCGGCACCACCCGGGCAGATACGCAGTATTTT.